Given below is one TCR beta chain in context. This clone was observed once. Its target antigen remains unknown. No base quality values were provided; no much bigger clone lies one nucleotide off. The data were obtained in a study of T cell changes during pregnancy in multiple sclerosis (dated by TCRdb to about 2019). Study-level background: In women with multiple sclerosis, the researchers looked at how the T cell repertoire shifted as pregnancy progressed.

Libraries came from the immunoSEQ multiplex PCR assay. TCRdb carries this immuneACCESS record with in-frame sequences only. Its versions omit some clonotypes, under half of them owing to an unresolved V gene in the studies checked, with the rest unexplained. In all, the sample holds 70,000 to 75,000 clones, and over 85% of those were seen once. The biggest ten clones account for 2.1% of the sample. The receptor was derived from a female donor in good health, enrolled as a control in a pregnancy study. Here the sequenced sample was peripheral blood, taken in the second trimester of pregnancy.

CDR3 region: CASSVTDWITEAFF. The sequence in DNA is TGTGCCAGCAGCGTAACAGATTGGATCACTGAAGCTTTCTTT. Recombination linked TRBV9 to TRBJ1-1; no D gene is confidently identified. From its cysteine to its phenylalanine, the CDR3 spans 14 amino acids. Solely the CDR3 DNA is kept, with 42 bases framed from the first base. CDR1 SGDLS and CDR2 YYNGEE were looked up in the germline V gene. The germline ends are 11 bases apart after V is trimmed by 1 base and J by 4 bases.